The 10 T cell receptor beta chains reported below all come from one sample, sequenced in a study of cytomegalovirus exposure and HLA in healthy donors. The PCR employed 60 Vbeta primers together with 13 Jbeta primers. Here immunoSEQ multiplex PCR was the method, and the copy in TCRdb shows in-frame clones only, minus some. Among around 97,000 clones listed, around 73% were seen once. The sample taken for sequencing was PBMCs. Receptors were obtained from a man aged 40-55 years in good health and CMV-seronegative.

The chain links TRBV5-1 to TRBJ2-5; weak D call: TRBD1 (6 bases). This CDR3 comprises 15 residues. Germline-derived CDR1 and CDR2 are SGHRS and YFSETQ. Trimming took off 0 bases at V and 5 bases at J, with 14 bases between the two ends. The CDR3 is CASSLGRGTTETQYF. CDR3 DNA sequence: TGCGCCAGCAGCTTGGGCAGGGGTACCACGGAGACCCAGTACTTC.

This clone has more than one count but fewer than ten. The chain carries TRBV4-3 and TRBJ1-5; 7 bases are shared with TRBD1. CDR1 LGHNA and CDR2 YSLEER come from the germline V gene. The CDR3 has 15 residues. V was clipped by 0 bases and J by 6 bases; unmatched bases: 5. CDR3 residues: CASSQDAGGTQPQHF. CDR3 coding DNA: TGCGCCAGCAGCCAAGATGCAGGGGGTACTCAGCCCCAGCATTTT.

In this sample, this clone turned up a few times. The chain couples TRBV7-2 to TRBJ1-1; D is unclear. Germline values: CDR1 SGHTA, CDR2 FQGNSA. V was pared by 1 base and J by 7 bases, with 7 bases between. The CDR3 length is 12 residues. The CDR3 sequence: CASSLEAGEAFF. CDR3 in DNA: TGTGCCAGCAGCTTAGAAGCGGGTGAAGCTTTCTTT.

This rearrangement joins TRBV7-6 to TRBJ1-4; no clear D. The CDR3 totals 15 residues. Germline V gene sequence: CDR1 SGHVS, CDR2 FNYEAQ. V lost 5 bases, J lost 1 base, and 11 bases lay in between. The CDR3 protein is CASSRTGLTNEKLFF. The CDR3 DNA sequence: TGTGCCAGCAGCCGGACGGGGTTAACTAATGAAAAACTGTTTTTT.

The chain is built from TRBV2 and TRBJ2-3, with 7 bases identical to TRBD2. With 6 bases clipped from V and 4 bases from J, the junction kept 4 bases outside the gene matches. This CDR3 is built from 13 residues. Germline V gene sequence: CDR1 SNHLY, CDR2 FYNNEI. The DNA of the CDR3 is TGTGCCAGCAGGCGGGGGAACGCAGATACGCAGTATTTT. This translates into CASRRGNADTQYF.

The chain is built from TRBV27 and TRBJ2-1, with a tentative D call TRBD1 (5 bases). With 3 bases removed from V and 4 bases from J, the gap between germline ends came to 7 bases. The CDR3 consists of 13 residues. Germline assignment: CDR1 MNHEY and CDR2 SMNVEV (reference sequence). CDR3: CASSLDTYNEQFF. The CDR3 DNA follows: TGTGCCAGCAGTTTGGACACATACAATGAGCAGTTCTTC.

This clone was seen at least ten times. The chain employs TRBV4-2 and TRBJ2-1; 12 bases map to TRBD2. V lost 5 bases and J lost 6; bases outside the gene matches: 8. The CDR3 totals 16 residues. CDR1 LGHNA and CDR2 YNFKEQ come from the germline V gene. The CDR3, as DNA: TGTGCCAGCAGCTCCCGAGCTAGCGGGGGGGCCAATGAGCAGTTCTTC. Translated, it gives CASSSRASGGANEQFF.

In this sample, this clone turned up a few times. The gene calls are TRBV14 and TRBJ2-1, with D possibly matching TRBD2 (5 bases). This CDR3 contains 14 residues. Trimming pared 4 bases from V and 6 bases from J, leaving 13 bases between. Germline CDR1 and CDR2: SGHDN and FVKESK. The CDR3 loop reads CASSRTTRGNEQFF. The DNA for the CDR3 is TGTGCCAGCAGCCGCACCACTAGAGGCAATGAGCAGTTCTTC.

This chain connects TRBV5-4 to TRBJ1-2; a weak D match, TRBD1 (5 bases). This CDR3 is built from 14 residues. V lost 5 bases and J 7 bases, leaving 18 bases between the germline ends. CDR1 is SGHNT and CDR2 is YYREEE in the germline V gene (reference sequence). As DNA, the CDR3 is TGTGCCAGCAGTCGGAACAGGTATCGAGGTGGCTACACCTTC. It translates to CASSRNRYRGGYTF.

The rearrangement uses TRBV27 and TRBJ1-1; no clear D. Trimming shortened V by 6 bases and J by 4 bases, and 6 bases separated the two germline ends. Germline V gene sequence: CDR1 MNHEY, CDR2 SMNVEV (reference sequence). This CDR3 has 11 amino acids. The CDR3 reads CASRRGTEAFF. Here the CDR3 DNA reads TGTGCCAGCAGGCGTGGCACTGAAGCTTTCTTT.